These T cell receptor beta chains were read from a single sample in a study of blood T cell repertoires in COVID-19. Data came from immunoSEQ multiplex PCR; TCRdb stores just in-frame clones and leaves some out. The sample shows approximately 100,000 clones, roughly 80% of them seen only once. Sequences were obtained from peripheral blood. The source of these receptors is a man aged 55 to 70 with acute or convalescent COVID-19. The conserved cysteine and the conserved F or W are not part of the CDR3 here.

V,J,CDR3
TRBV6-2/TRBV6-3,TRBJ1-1,ASSHTGREAF
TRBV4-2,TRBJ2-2,ASSLSGSVFGELF
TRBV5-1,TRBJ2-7,ASSSDRPSSYEQY
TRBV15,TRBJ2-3,ATSRDLQREVPDTQY
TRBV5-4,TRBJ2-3,ASSSRTSTDTQY
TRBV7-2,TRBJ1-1,ASSSQGSGVGTEAF
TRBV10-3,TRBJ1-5,AISLGEVGQPQH
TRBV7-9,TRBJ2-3,ASSFLAGGVTDTQY
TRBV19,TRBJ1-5,ASSRQGQNQPQH
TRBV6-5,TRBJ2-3,ASHQGTDTQY
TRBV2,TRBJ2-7,ASSPNSGGAVLEQY
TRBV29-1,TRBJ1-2,SVEEGTGNYGYT
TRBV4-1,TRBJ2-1,ASSYDWSAYNEQF
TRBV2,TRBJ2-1,ASSELAASSYNEQF
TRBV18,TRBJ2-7,ASSADRDAYEQY
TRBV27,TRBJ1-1,ASIPLQGKGLWETEAF
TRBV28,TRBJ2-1,ASRLDWGYNEQF
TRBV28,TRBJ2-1,ASSLFRGDEQF
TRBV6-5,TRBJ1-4,ASSYTEGPYEKLF
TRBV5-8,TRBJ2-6,ASSPRTGGANVLT
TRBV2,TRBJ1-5,ASSDIGQTNQPQH
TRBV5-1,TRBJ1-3,ASSSGTGNTIY
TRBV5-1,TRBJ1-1,ASSLGGQATEAF
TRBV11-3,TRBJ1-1,ASSSYTGNTEAF
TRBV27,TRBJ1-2,ASSLRANYGYT
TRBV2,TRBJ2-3,ASSRRLAGGTDTQY
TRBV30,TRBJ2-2,AWSPSIGELF
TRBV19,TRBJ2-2,ASKEATWGELF
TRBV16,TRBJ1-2,ASSQPIYGYT
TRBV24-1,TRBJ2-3,ATSDFEGASTDTQY
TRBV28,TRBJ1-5,ASSSSGQGVNQPQH
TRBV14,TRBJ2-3,ASSQGRLGPSTDTQY